This T cell receptor (beta chain) derives from a study of blood T cell repertoires in COVID-19. Sequencing used immunoSEQ multiplex PCR; TCRdb keeps in-frame clones, though not all of them. This sample has approximately 250,000 clones, with 84% found just once. CDR1 is SGHAT, CDR2 FQNNGV, per germline. The ends lost 6 bases at V and 3 bases at J; junction bases unmatched: 9. The CDR3 has 17 amino acids. Sequencing was done on a sample of peripheral blood. The sequence derives from a human donor in a cohort sampled during active COVID-19. The chain is built from TRBV11-2 and TRBJ2-1; TRBD2 agrees at 12 bases. In nucleotides, the CDR3 is TGTGCCAGCAGTCTTGGGACTAGCGGGCCTTTCTACAATGAGCAGTTCTTC. Translation: CASSLGTSGPFYNEQFF.